This note documents a single T cell receptor beta chain sequence. Its antigen is still unknown. The sample belongs to a study of cytotoxic CD8 clonotypes in ibrutinib-treated CLL. As for the study in general: The cohort had about a dozen relapsed/refractory and around 14 treatment-naive patients, 17 to 18 IGHV unmutated. Response sampling came at median 12 months of treatment, ranging about 6 to 36 months.

Germline V CDR1 and CDR2: LNHDA, SQIVND (reference sequence). V lost 1 base, J lost 1 base, and 10 bases lay in between. The length of the CDR3 is 15 residues. Study-wide findings and caveats: Baseline levels were approached again at progression, after clonality had risen at ibrutinib response.

The planned depth of sequencing spanned 1 in 200,000 to 1 in 1 million T cells. TCRdb's table, derived via immunoSEQ multiplex PCR, lists solely in-frame clones and lacks some. The table has about 130,000 clones, around four fifths seen once. The chain has TRBV19 and TRBJ1-1, with a possible D match to TRBD1 (5 bases). Sample: PBMCs, taken after 24 months of ibrutinib treatment. The origin of this receptor is a human donor with chronic lymphocytic leukemia. The CDR3 protein is CASSIAGRGNTEAFF. The CDR3 DNA follows: TGTGCCAGTAGTATAGCAGGGAGAGGGAACACTGAAGCTTTCTTT.